The rows below give T cell receptor beta chains drawn from one sample of a study of T cells after yellow fever vaccination. Each CDR3 protein gets one entry after TCRdb re-called the 5' RACE reads with MiXCR. The repertoire holds 300,000 to 400,000 distinct CDR3 sequences, with around 8.1% as singletons. The sample in question was PBMCs, obtained around 45 days after the first yellow fever vaccination. The receptors here all came from a man aged 18 to 30 who received the YFV17D yellow fever vaccine. Both conserved end residues are part of each CDR3. Clone size is shown for a subset of rows, as once, few, many or a class of expanded clone.

CDR3 length,V gene,clone size,J gene,CDR3 protein
14,TRBV6-1,.,TRBJ1-1,CASKPAGTNTEAFF
18,TRBV7-3,.,TRBJ2-3,CASSLTGRLGSPTDTQYF
13,TRBV7-7,many,TRBJ2-1,CASSSGVSDEQFF
12,TRBV2,few,TRBJ2-1,CASSEGEGRGFF
16,TRBV27,few,TRBJ2-5,CASRHRLAGDQETQYF
16,TRBV7-3,.,TRBJ2-1,CASSPDRDSLFHEQFF
10,TRBV7-9,few,TRBJ1-1,CASSLAGAFF
13,TRBV20-1,.,TRBJ1-5,CSARWVSNQPQHF
14,TRBV11-2,.,TRBJ2-7,CASRERSGSYEQYF
13,TRBV20-1,.,TRBJ1-1,CSARQGGDTEAFF
16,TRBV7-8,few,TRBJ1-4,CASRHNPRAAWEKLFF
17,TRBV11-2,.,TRBJ2-3,CASSPRPTAGSTDTQYF
14,TRBV6-2/TRBV6-3,few,TRBJ2-7,CASWLGVPTYEQYF
16,TRBV21-1,.,TRBJ2-6,CASSKVDGLCANVLTF
15,TRBV10-2,.,TRBJ1-2,CASSSDRANLRGYTF
16,TRBV2,many,TRBJ1-6,CASRDRASSYNSPLHF
15,TRBV6-1,.,TRBJ1-2,CASSNYREGHYGYTF
13,TRBV5-1,.,TRBJ2-7,CASSLVRADEQYF
14,TRBV7-9,many,TRBJ2-7,CASAVAGGSYEQYF
16,TRBV5-1,many,TRBJ1-1,CASSANREVGNTEAFF
14,TRBV19,.,TRBJ2-5,CASSSNGGGETQYF
14,TRBV2,.,TRBJ2-5,CASTGVGGQETQYF
16,TRBV4-3,many,TRBJ2-6,CASSPGTLAGANVLTF
13,TRBV7-9,.,TRBJ2-5,CASTPDSQETQYF
14,TRBV27,many,TRBJ1-5,CASSSLGQAQPQHF
15,TRBV5-4,few,TRBJ2-3,CASSLEQHSTDTQYF
14,TRBV5-1,.,TRBJ1-1,CASSPGQGTTEAFF
14,TRBV6-5,few,TRBJ1-1,CASSFQASDTEAFF
15,TRBV6-1,.,TRBJ2-3,CASRPVRGGRDTQYF
16,TRBV4-1,.,TRBJ2-3,CASSQARQAGADTQYF
12,TRBV5-1,.,TRBJ1-2,CASSLGSHGYTF
14,TRBV28,few,TRBJ2-4,CASCQGVYKNIQYF
18,TRBV27,.,TRBJ2-1,CASSRETSGGSVYNEQFF
14,TRBV4-3,.,TRBJ1-1,CASSPRITNTEAFF
15,TRBV3-1,.,TRBJ1-1,CASSQIYRVNTEAFF
13,TRBV29-1,many,TRBJ2-5,CSERQRGKETQYF
17,TRBV9,few,TRBJ1-3,CASSVEAGISSGNTIYF
14,TRBV20-1,.,TRBJ2-4,CSARDWTGLNIQYF
15,TRBV6-2/TRBV6-3,.,TRBJ1-5,CASENGGRVDQPQHF
13,TRBV6-1,.,TRBJ2-5,CASRTSGQETQYF
17,TRBV15,.,TRBJ2-2,CATSRDSNRGNTGELFF
13,TRBV12-3/TRBV12-4,few,TRBJ2-7,CASRWAGLEEQYF
14,TRBV7-3,few,TRBJ2-3,CASSLSPSTDTQYF
15,TRBV18,few,TRBJ1-2,CASLPEDRPNYGYTF
14,TRBV6-2/TRBV6-3,.,TRBJ2-1,CASRYIDRYNEQFF
13,TRBV27,.,TRBJ2-5,CASSLDLSKTQYF